This T cell receptor beta chain was obtained from a study of beta chain features in type 1 diabetes. After removal of 0 bases from V and 2 bases from J, the junction contained 3 bases not matched to a gene. The CDR3 has 16 residues. The germline V gene has CDR1 SGHNT and CDR2 YYREEE (reference sequence). Every isolated RNA sample was fully reverse transcribed, so sequencing captured expressed TCRB transcripts. The repertoire was sequenced with immunoSEQ multiplex PCR; TCRdb's copy has only in-frame clones and lacks some. This sample has under 800,000 clones; roughly 16% occur once, and the top ten carry about 0.093%.

This chain joins TRBV5-4 and TRBJ2-2; 8 bases are a match to TRBD2. This TCR came from a man aged 18-30 years in good health. Sequenced: naive CD4+ T cells from blood. CDR3 residues: CASSLGGTSNTGELFF. CDR3 nucleotides: TGTGCCAGCAGCTTGGGCGGGACTAGTAACACCGGGGAGCTGTTTTTT.